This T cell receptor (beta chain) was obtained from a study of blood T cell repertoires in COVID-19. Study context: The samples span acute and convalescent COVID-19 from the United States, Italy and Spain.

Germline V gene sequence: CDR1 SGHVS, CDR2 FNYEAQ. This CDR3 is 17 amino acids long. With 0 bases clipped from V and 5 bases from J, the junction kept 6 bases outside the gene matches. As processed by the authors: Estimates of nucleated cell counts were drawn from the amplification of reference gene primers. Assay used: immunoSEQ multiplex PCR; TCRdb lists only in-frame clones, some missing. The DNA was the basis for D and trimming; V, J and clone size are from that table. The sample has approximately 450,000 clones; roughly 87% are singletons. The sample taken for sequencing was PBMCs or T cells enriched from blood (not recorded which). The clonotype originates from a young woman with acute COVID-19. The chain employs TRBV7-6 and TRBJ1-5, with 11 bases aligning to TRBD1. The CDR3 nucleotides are TGTGCCAGCAGCTTAGCCAGGGACAGGGGGAGGTATCAGCCCCAGCATTTT. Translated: CASSLARDRGRYQPQHF.